This passage covers 10 T cell receptor beta chains from one sample sequenced in a study of radiation and T cells in renal cell carcinoma. The method was immunoSEQ multiplex PCR; TCRdb's version includes in-frame clones alone and lacks a portion of them. The sample lists about 170,000 clones, roughly nine tenths occurring once. Time point: blood 4 weeks post-SBRT, at nephrectomy. The treatment denotes: 15 Gy SBRT to primary tumor, nephrectomy 4 weeks later. Source: blood, taken from a patient whose treatment included radiotherapy and nephrectomy. The receptors were sampled from a woman aged 50 to 65 with renal cell carcinoma.

The chain uses TRBV5-1 and TRBJ1-1; TRBD1 matches 7 bases. J gave up 3 bases and V 4 bases, and 12 bases lay outside the gene matches. The CDR3 extends over 16 amino acids. Germline V gene lookup returns CDR1 SGHRS and CDR2 YFSETQ. DNA for the CDR3: TGCGCCAGCAGCCCGAGGACAGGTGGTCAGGACACTGAAGCTTTCTTT. The encoded protein is CASSPRTGGQDTEAFF.

The V gene is TRBV14, the J gene TRBJ1-1; no reliable D call. The germline V and J ends were trimmed by 1 base and 2 bases, with 5 bases remaining between them. CDR3 length: 13 residues. CDR1 is SGHDN, CDR2 FVKESK, per germline. CDR3 nucleotide sequence: TGTGCCAGCAGCCAAGCAATCAACACTGAAGCTTTCTTT. It specifies CASSQAINTEAFF. The entire variable domain, with the rest obtained from reference TRBV14 and TRBJ1-1, is as follows: EAGVTQFPSHSVIEKGQTVTLRCDPISGHDNLYWYRRVMGKEIKFLLHFVKESKQDESGMPNNRFLAERTGGTYSTLKVQPAELEDSGVYFCASSQAINTEAFFGQGTRLTVV.

V usage is TRBV2 and J usage is TRBJ2-7; D not certain. The CDR3 has 15 residues. Deletions cut 4 bases from V and 2 bases from J, with 15 bases between. Germline CDR1 is SNHLY and CDR2 is FYNNEI. CDR3 sequence reads: CASSVGRPQTYEQYF. The CDR3 DNA sequence: TGTGCCAGCAGTGTTGGCAGGCCTCAAACCTACGAGCAGTACTTC.

The chain carries TRBV2 and TRBJ2-6; TRBD1 matches 8 bases. The V and J ends lost 10 bases and 2 bases, in that order; junction bases with no gene match: 7. From germline, CDR1 is SNHLY and CDR2 FYNNEI. This CDR3 has 15 amino acids. The DNA for the CDR3 is TGTGCCACCCCTGACAGGGGCCCTGGGGCCAACGTCCTGACTTTC. Its translation is CATPDRGPGANVLTF.

This clone was observed once. The J gene is TRBJ2-5, the V gene TRBV2, with 9 bases identical to TRBD2. From germline, CDR1 is SNHLY and CDR2 FYNNEI. This CDR3 is 16 amino acids long. The V and J ends lost 4 bases and 5 bases, in that order; junction bases with no gene match: 11. Written as DNA, the CDR3 is TGTGCCAGCAGTGGTCTAAGCGGGGGGCCTCGGGAGACCCAGTACTTC. This sequence encodes CASSGLSGGPRETQYF.

V usage is TRBV11-2 and J usage is TRBJ2-4; D remains ambiguous. The CDR3 loop spans 13 amino acids. The ends were cut back, 6 bases at V and 0 bases at J, with 6 bases in the middle. Germline lookup yields CDR1 SGHAT and CDR2 FQNNGV. The CDR3 nucleotides read TGTGCCAGCAGGGTCTTAGCCAAAAACATTCAGTACTTC. The encoded protein is CASRVLAKNIQYF.

This clone occurred once. The genes are TRBV19 and TRBJ1-2; the match to TRBD1 covers 7 bases. The length of the CDR3 is 14 residues. Germline-derived CDR1 and CDR2 are LNHDA and SQIVND (reference sequence). V was clipped by 7 bases and J by 3 bases; unmatched bases: 8. Here the CDR3 reads CASTQRGTDYGYTF. The DNA for the CDR3 is TGTGCCAGTACCCAGAGGGGGACAGACTATGGCTACACCTTC.

This clone is a singleton in its sample. V and J are TRBV11-2 and TRBJ2-1, with D perhaps TRBD2 (7 bases). Germline V gene sequence: CDR1 SGHAT, CDR2 FQNNGV. The V end was cut by 2 bases, the J end by 2 bases, with 10 bases between. This CDR3 comprises 15 residues. The CDR3 region has the DNA TGTGCCAGCAGCTTACGCGGGGGCACCTACAATGAGCAGTTCTTC. Encoded protein: CASSLRGGTYNEQFF.

V and J are TRBV7-2 and TRBJ1-1, with no clear D. Trimming removed 4 bases at V and 3 bases at J, with 9 bases between. The length of the CDR3 is 13 residues. CDR1 and CDR2 (germline): SGHTA, FQGNSA. The CDR3 spells CASSSGSYTEAFF. As DNA, the CDR3 is TGTGCCAGCAGCTCCGGTAGTTACACTGAAGCTTTCTTT. The full variable domain, completed using reference TRBV7-2 and TRBJ1-1, is GAGVSQSPSNKVTEKGKDVELRCDPISGHTALYWYRQSLGQGLEFLIYFQGNSAPDKSGLPSDRFSAERTGGSVSTLTIQRTQQEDSAVYLCASSSGSYTEAFFGQGTRLTVV.

This clone was recorded once. The V call is TRBV6-1, the J call TRBJ2-5; a possible D gene is TRBD1 (5 bases). The CDR3 is 13 residues long. V was trimmed by 11 bases and J by 2 bases, leaving 15 bases between them. The germline V gene has CDR1 MNHNS and CDR2 SASEGT. CDR3 sequence (DNA): TGTGCCGGCGACGCCACAGGACAAGAGACCCAGTACTTC. Its translation is CAGDATGQETQYF.